This TCR beta chain was obtained from a study of T cell responses to AZD1222 COVID-19 vaccine. Overall study findings and caveats: Baseline seropositivity characterized only a handful of AZD1222 recipients.

The germline CDR1 and CDR2 sequences are SNHLY and FYNNEI. The CDR3 covers 14 residues. V was clipped by 5 bases and J by 7 bases, with 14 bases between them. The method was immunoSEQ multiplex PCR; TCRdb's version includes in-frame clones alone and lacks a portion of them. The table lists about 120,000 clones, approximately 92% of them singletons, with about 8% in the top ten. Remarks on this clone: Its cognate antigen is unknown.

The chain combines TRBV2 with TRBJ2-2, with D tentatively TRBD2 (6 bases). The starting material was peripheral blood, obtained 28 days after the second AZD1222 dose. The sequence was collected from an adult who received the AZD1222 COVID-19 vaccine. DNA for the CDR3: TGTGCCAGCAGTCCCGGCGGGGTGGTCGGGGAGCTGTTTTTT. Residues: CASSPGGVVGELFF.